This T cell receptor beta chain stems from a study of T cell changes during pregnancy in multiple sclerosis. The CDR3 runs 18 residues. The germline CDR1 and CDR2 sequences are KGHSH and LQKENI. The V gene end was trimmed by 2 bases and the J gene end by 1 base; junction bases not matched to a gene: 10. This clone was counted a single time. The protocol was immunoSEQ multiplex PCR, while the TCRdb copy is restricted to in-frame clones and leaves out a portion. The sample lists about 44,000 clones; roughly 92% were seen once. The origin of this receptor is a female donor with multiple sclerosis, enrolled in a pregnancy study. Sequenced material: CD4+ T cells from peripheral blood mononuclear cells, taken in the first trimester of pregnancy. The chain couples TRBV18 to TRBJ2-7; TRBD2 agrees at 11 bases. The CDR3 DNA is TGTGCCAGCTCACCATCACCACTGACTAGCGGGGTGTCCTACGAGCAGTACTTC. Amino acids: CASSPSPLTSGVSYEQYF.